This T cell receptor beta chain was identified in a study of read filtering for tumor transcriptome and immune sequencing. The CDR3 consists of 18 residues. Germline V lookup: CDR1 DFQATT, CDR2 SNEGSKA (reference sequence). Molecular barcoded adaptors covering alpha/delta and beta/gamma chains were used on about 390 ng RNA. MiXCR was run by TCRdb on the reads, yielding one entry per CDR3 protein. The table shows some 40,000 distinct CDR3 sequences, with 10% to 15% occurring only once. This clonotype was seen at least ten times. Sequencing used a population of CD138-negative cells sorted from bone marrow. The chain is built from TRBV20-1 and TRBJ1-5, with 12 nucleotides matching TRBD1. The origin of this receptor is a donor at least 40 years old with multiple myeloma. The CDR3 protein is CSTGGSGQGAGSNQPQHF. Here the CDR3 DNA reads TGCAGCACCGGAGGGTCGGGACAGGGGGCTGGTAGCAATCAGCCCCAGCATTTT.